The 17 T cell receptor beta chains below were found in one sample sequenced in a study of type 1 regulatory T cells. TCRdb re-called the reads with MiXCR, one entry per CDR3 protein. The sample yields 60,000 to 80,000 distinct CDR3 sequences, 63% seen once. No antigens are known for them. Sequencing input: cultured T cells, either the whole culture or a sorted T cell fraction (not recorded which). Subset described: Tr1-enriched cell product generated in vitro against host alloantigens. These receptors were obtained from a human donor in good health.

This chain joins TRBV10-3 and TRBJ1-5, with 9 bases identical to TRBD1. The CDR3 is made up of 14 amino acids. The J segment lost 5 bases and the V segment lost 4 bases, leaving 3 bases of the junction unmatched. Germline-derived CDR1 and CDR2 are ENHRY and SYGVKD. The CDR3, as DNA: TGTGCCATCAGTGGGAGGACAGGGGATCAGCCCCAGCATTTT. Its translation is CAISGRTGDQPQHF.

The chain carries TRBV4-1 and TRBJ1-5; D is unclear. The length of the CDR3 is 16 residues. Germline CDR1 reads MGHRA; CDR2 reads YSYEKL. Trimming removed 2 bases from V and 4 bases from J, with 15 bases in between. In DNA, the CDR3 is TGCGCCAGCAGCCAATTATCGGCTCTGGGGAATCAGCCCCAGCATTTT. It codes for CASSQLSALGNQPQHF.

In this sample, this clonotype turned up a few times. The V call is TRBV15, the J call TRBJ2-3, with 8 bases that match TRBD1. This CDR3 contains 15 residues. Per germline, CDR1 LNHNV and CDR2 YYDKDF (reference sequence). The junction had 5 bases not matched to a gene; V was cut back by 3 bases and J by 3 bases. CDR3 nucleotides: TGTGCCACCAGCAGGGACAGGGTTTTGACAGATACGCAGTATTTT. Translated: CATSRDRVLTDTQYF.

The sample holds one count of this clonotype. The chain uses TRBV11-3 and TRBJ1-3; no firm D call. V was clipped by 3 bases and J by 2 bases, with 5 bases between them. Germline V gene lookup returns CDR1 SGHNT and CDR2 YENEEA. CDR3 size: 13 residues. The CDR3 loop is CASSLGTGNTIYF. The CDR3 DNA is TGTGCCAGCAGCTTGGGGACTGGAAACACCATATATTTT.

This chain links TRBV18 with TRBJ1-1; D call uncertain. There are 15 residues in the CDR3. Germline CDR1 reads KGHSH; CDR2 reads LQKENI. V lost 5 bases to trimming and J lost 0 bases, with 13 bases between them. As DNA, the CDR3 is TGTGCCAGCTCATACGACACTTACATGAACACTGAAGCTTTCTTT. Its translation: CASSYDTYMNTEAFF.

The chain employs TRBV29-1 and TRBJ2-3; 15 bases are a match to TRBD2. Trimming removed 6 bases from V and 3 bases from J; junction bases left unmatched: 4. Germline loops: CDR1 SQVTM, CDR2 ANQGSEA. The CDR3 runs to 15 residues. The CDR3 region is CSVTGLAGGTDTQYF. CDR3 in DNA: TGCAGCGTAACAGGACTAGCGGGAGGGACAGATACGCAGTATTTT.

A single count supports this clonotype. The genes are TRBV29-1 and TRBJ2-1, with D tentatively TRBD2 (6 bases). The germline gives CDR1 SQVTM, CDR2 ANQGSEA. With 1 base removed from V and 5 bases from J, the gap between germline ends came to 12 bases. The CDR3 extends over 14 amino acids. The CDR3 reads CSVEGLANNNEQFF. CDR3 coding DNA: TGCAGCGTTGAAGGGCTAGCGAACAACAATGAGCAGTTCTTC.

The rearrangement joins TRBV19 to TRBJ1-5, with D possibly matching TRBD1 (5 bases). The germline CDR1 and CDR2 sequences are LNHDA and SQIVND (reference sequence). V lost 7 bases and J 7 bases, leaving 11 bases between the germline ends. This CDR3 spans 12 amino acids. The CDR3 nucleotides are TGTGCCAGTAATCAGGGTGGCCAGCCCCAGCATTTT. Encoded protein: CASNQGGQPQHF. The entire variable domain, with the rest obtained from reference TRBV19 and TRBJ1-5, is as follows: DGGITQSPKYLFRKEGQNVTLSCEQNLNHDAMYWYRQDPGQGLRLIYYSQIVNDFQKGDIAEGYSVSREKKESFPLTVTSAQKNPTAFYLCASNQGGQPQHFGDGTRLSIL.

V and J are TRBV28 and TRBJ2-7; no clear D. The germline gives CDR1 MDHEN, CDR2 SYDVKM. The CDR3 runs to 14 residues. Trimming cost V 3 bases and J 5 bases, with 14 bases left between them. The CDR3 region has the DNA TGTGCCAGCAGTTTGCCCGGGCCTACCCACGAGCAGTACTTC. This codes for CASSLPGPTHEQYF.

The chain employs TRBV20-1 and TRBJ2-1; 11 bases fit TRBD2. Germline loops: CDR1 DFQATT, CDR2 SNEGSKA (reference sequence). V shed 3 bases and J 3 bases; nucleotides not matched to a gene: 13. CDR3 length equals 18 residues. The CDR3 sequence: CSASPLKTTSGNYNEQFF. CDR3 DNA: TGCAGTGCTAGTCCCCTTAAAACGACTAGCGGGAACTACAATGAGCAGTTCTTC.

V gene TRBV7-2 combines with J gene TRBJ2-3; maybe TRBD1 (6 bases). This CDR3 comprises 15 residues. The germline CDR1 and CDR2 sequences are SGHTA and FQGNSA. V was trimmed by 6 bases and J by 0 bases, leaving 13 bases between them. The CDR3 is CASSHDRISTDTQYF. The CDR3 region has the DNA TGTGCCAGCAGTCACGACAGGATTAGCACAGATACGCAGTATTTT.

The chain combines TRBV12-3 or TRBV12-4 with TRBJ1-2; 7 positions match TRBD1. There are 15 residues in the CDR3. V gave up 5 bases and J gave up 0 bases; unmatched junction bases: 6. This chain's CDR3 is CASSPGTVTNYGYTF. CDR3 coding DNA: TGTGCCAGCAGTCCGGGGACAGTGACTAACTATGGCTACACCTTC.

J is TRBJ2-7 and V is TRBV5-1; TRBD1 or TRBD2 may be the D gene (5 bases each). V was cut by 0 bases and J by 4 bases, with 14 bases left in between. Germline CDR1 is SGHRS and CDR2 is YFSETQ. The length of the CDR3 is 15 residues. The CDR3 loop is CASSLEGAGGYEQYF. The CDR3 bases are TGCGCCAGCAGCTTGGAAGGGGCCGGAGGATACGAGCAGTACTTC.

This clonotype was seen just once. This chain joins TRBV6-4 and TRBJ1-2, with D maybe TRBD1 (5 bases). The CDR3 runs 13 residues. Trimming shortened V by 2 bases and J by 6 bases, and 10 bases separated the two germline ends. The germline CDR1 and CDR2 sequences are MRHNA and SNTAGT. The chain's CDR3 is CASSDGAGNGYTF. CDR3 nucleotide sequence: TGTGCCAGCAGTGACGGGGCAGGGAATGGCTACACCTTC.

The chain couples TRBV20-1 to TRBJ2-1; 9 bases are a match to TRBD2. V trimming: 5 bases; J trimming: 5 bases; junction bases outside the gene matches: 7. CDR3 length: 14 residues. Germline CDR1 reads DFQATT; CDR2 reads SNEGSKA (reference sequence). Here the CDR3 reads CSAGGIAGDNEQFF. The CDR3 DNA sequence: TGCAGTGCTGGGGGGATAGCGGGAGACAATGAGCAGTTCTTC.

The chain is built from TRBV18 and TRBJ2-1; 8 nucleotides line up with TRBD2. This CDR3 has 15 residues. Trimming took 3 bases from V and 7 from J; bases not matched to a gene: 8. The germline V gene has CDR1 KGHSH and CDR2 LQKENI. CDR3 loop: CASSPQSGRMNEQFF. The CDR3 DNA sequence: TGTGCCAGCTCACCTCAGAGCGGGAGAATGAATGAGCAGTTCTTC.

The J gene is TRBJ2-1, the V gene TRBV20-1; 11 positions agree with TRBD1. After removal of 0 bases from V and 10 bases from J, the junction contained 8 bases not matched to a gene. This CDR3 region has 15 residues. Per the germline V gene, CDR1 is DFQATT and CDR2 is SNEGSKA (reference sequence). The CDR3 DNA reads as TGCAGTGCTAGAGAATGGGGGACAGGGGGTTTCGAGCAGTTCTTC. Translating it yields CSAREWGTGGFEQFF.